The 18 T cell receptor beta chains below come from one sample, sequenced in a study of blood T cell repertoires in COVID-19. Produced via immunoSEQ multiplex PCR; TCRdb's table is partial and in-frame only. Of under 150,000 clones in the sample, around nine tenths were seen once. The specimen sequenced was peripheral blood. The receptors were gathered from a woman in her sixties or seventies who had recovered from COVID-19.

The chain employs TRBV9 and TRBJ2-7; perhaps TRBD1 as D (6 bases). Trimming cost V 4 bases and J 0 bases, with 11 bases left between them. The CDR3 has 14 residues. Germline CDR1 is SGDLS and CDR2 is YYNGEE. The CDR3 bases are TGTGCCAGCAGCACAACAGGGAGCTCCTACGAGCAGTACTTC. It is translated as CASSTTGSSYEQYF.

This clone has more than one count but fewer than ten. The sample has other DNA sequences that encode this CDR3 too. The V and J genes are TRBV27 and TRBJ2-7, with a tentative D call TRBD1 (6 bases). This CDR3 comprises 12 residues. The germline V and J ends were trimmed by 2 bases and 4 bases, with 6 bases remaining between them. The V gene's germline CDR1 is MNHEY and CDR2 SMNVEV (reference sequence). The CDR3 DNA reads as TGTGCCAGCAGTTTAAGGGGGTACGAGCAGTACTTC. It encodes CASSLRGYEQYF.

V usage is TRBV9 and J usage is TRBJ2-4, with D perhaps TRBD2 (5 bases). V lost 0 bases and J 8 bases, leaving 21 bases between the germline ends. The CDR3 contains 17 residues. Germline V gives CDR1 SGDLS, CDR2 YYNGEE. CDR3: CASSVGLPAGPGDIQYF. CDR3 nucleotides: TGTGCCAGCAGCGTAGGCCTCCCTGCGGGCCCCGGAGACATTCAGTACTTC.

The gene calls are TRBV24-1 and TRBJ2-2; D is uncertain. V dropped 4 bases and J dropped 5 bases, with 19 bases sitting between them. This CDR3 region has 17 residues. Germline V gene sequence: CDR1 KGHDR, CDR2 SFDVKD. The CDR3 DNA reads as TGTGCCACCAGTGAAACTCGACCAAGCGAATTTACCGGGGAGCTGTTTTTT. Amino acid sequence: CATSETRPSEFTGELFF.

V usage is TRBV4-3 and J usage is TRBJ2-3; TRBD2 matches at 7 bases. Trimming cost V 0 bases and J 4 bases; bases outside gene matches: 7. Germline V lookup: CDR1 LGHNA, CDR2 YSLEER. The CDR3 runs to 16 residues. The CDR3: CASSQDRGRGADTQYF. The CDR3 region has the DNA TGCGCCAGCAGCCAAGATCGGGGGAGGGGCGCAGATACGCAGTATTTT.

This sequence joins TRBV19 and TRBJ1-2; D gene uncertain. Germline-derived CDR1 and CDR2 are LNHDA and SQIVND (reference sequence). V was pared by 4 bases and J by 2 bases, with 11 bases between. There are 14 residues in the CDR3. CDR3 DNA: TGTGCCAGTAGTACACCGGGAGGGAACTATGGCTACACCTTC. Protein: CASSTPGGNYGYTF.

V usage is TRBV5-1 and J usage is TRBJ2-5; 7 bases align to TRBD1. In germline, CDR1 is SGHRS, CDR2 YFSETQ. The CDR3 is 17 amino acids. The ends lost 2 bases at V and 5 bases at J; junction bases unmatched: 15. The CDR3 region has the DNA TGCGCCAGCAGCTTTACAGGGGACCCGGAGGTCCAGGAGACCCAGTACTTC. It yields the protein CASSFTGDPEVQETQYF.

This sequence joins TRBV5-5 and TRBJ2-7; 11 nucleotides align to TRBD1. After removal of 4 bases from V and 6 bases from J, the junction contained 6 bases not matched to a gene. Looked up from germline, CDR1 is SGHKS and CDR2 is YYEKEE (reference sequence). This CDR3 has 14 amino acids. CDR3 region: CASSPGQGAREQYF. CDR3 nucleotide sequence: TGTGCCAGCAGCCCTGGACAGGGGGCGCGCGAGCAGTACTTC.

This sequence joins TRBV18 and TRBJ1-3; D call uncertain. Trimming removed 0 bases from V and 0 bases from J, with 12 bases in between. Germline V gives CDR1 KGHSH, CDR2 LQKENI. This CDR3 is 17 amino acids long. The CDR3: CASSPPEGGLSGNTIYF. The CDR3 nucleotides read TGTGCCAGCTCACCACCCGAAGGAGGGCTCTCTGGAAACACCATATATTTT.

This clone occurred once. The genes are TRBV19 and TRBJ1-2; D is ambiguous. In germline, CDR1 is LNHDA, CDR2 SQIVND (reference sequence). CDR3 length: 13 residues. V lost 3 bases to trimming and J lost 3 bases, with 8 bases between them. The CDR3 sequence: CASSIDTYYGYTF. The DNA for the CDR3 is TGTGCCAGTAGTATCGACACGTACTATGGCTACACCTTC.

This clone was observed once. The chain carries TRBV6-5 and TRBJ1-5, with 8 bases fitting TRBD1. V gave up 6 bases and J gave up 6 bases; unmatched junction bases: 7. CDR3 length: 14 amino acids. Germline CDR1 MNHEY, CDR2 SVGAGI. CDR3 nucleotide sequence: TGTGCCAGCAGCCTGAACAGGGGGGCTCAGCCCCAGCATTTT. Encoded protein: CASSLNRGAQPQHF.

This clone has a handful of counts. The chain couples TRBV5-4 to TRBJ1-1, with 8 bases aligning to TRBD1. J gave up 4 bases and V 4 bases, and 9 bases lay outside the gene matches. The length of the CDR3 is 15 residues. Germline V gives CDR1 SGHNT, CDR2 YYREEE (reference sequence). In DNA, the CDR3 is TGTGCCAGCAGCGAGCCCGCAGGGGGCATCACTGAAGCTTTCTTT. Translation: CASSEPAGGITEAFF.

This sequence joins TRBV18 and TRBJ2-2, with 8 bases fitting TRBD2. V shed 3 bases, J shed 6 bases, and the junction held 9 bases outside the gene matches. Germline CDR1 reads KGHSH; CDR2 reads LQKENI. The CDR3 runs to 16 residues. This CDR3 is CASSPEPGRASGELFF. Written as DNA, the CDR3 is TGTGCCAGCTCACCGGAGCCCGGGAGGGCCTCCGGGGAGCTGTTTTTT.

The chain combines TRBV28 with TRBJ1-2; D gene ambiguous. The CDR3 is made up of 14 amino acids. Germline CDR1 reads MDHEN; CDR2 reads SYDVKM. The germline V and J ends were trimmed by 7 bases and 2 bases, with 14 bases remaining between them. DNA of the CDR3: TGTGCCAGCACCCCCTCGCTAGTAAACTATGGCTACACCTTC. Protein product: CASTPSLVNYGYTF.

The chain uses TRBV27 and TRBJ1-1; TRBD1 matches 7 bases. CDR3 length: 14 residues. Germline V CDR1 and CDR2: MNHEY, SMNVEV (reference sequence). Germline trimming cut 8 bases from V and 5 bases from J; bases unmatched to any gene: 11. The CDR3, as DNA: TGTGCCAGCTTCAATATACAGGGGAGAACTGAAGCTTTCTTT. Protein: CASFNIQGRTEAFF.

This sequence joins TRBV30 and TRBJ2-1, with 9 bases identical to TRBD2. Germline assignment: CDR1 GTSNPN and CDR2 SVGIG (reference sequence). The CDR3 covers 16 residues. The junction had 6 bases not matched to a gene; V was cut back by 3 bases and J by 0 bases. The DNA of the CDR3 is TGTGCCTGGAGGGGGACTAGCTGGAGCTCCTACAATGAGCAGTTCTTC. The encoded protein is CAWRGTSWSSYNEQFF.

CDR3 in amino acids: CASSFSGGRNIQYF. CDR3 DNA sequence: TGCGCCAGCAGCTTTAGCGGGGGTAGGAACATTCAGTACTTC. The chain uses TRBV5-1 and TRBJ2-4, with TRBD2 identical over 9 bases. Germline V gene lookup returns CDR1 SGHRS and CDR2 YFSETQ. The junction had 4 bases not matched to a gene; V was cut back by 2 bases and J by 7 bases. This CDR3 has 14 residues. Looking up the rest from reference TRBV5-1 and TRBJ2-4 gives the full variable domain: KAGVTQTPRYLIKTRGQQVTLSCSPISGHRSVSWYQQTPGQGLQFLFEYFSETQRNKGNFPGRFSGRQFSNSRSEMNVSTLELGDSALYLCASSFSGGRNIQYFGAGTRLSVL.

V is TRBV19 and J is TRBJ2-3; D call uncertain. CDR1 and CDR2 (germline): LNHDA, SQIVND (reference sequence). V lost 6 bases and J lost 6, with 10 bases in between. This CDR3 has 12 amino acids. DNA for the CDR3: TGTGCCAGTAGGCGGCTCGGGGATACGCAGTATTTT. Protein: CASRRLGDTQYF.